These T cell receptor beta chains were read from a single sample in a study of T cell responses to AZD1222 COVID-19 vaccine. The data were produced by immunoSEQ multiplex PCR, yet TCRdb's version contains in-frame clones alone and is incomplete. The table lists roughly 120,000 clones, approximately 85% of them singletons. The sequences come from peripheral blood, collected 28 days after the second AZD1222 dose. The source of these receptors is an adult who received the AZD1222 COVID-19 vaccine. Both conserved end residues are part of each CDR3. D genes are given only for firm matches. The listing skips clone size in some rows; elsewhere it reads once, few, many or a size class.

>-|TRBJ1-5|12|TRBV20-1|-
TGCAGTGCTAGTAGCGGAAATCAGCCCCAGCATTTT
CSASSGNQPQHF
>-|TRBJ2-5|13|TRBV10-2|-
TGCGCCAGCAGTGAGCAGGGTTGGGAGACCCAGTACTTC
CASSEQGWETQYF
>-|TRBJ2-7|12|TRBV6-5|few
TGTGCCAGCTATGGGGCCCAATACGAGCAGTACTTC
CASYGAQYEQYF
>-|TRBJ2-5|16|TRBV10-3|-
TGTGCCATCAGACCTACGGGACATACTAGGGTGGAGACCCAGTACTTC
CAIRPTGHTRVETQYF
>TRBD1|TRBJ2-1|16|TRBV7-2|-
TGTGCCAGCAGCTTTGGACAGGGGGCCTCCTACAATGAGCAGTTCTTC
CASSFGQGASYNEQFF
>-|TRBJ1-4|15|TRBV4-1|-
TGCGCCAGCAGCTCCAACAGGGAAGGTAACGAAAAACTGTTTTTT
CASSSNREGNEKLFF
>-|TRBJ1-1|12|TRBV5-6|-
TGTGCCAGCGCCCAGGGAAGCACTGAAGCTTTCTTT
CASAQGSTEAFF
>-|TRBJ2-5|13|TRBV30|-
TGTGCCTGGAGTGTATCGAGCTTCGGGACCCAGTACTTC
CAWSVSSFGTQYF
>-|TRBJ1-1|13|TRBV7-2|-
TGTGCCAGCAGCTTAGCGGGGTTGACTGAAGCTTTCTTT
CASSLAGLTEAFF
>-|TRBJ2-7|12|TRBV18|-
TGTGCCAGCTCACCACCGCTGCAGGAGCAGTACTTC
CASSPPLQEQYF
>-|TRBJ1-1|12|TRBV6-5|-
TGTGCCAGCAGACGGCCGAACACTGAAGCTTTCTTT
CASRRPNTEAFF
>-|TRBJ1-5|13|TRBV4-2|-
TGTGCCAGCAGCCAAGATCTTACCCAGCCCCAGCATTTT
CASSQDLTQPQHF
>TRBD1|TRBJ1-2|16|TRBV10-3|once
TGTGCCATCAGTGGAGGTGTGCGGTTCAGGGGGCATGGCTACACCTTC
CAISGGVRFRGHGYTF
>-|TRBJ1-6|15|TRBV6-6|once
TGTGCCAGCACCCCTAGGTCACAGAATAATTCACCCCTCCACTTT
CASTPRSQNNSPLHF